Presented here are 23 T cell receptor beta chains from one specimen sequenced in a study of T cell changes during pregnancy in multiple sclerosis. TCRdb's table, derived via immunoSEQ multiplex PCR, lists solely in-frame clones and lacks some. The sample holds 70,000 to 100,000 clones; approximately 94% are singletons and the top ten take less than 2.5%. This sample comprised peripheral blood, obtained in the third trimester of pregnancy. The receptors stem from a female donor with multiple sclerosis, enrolled in a pregnancy study.

This rearrangement joins TRBV7-2 to TRBJ1-5, with 9 bases identical to TRBD1. The V segment lost 3 bases and the J segment 6 bases; nucleotides outside the gene matches: 6. Germline V lookup: CDR1 SGHTA, CDR2 FQGNSA. The CDR3 extends over 15 amino acids. CDR3 amino acids: CASSFVGDRVQPQHF. The CDR3 DNA is TGTGCCAGCAGCTTCGTAGGGGACAGGGTTCAGCCCCAGCATTTT.

The chain combines TRBV28 with TRBJ2-3, with D perhaps TRBD1 (6 bases). Germline-derived CDR1 and CDR2 are MDHEN and SYDVKM. This CDR3 has 16 amino acids. The ends were cut back, 4 bases at V and 5 bases at J, with 19 bases in the middle. CDR3 loop: CASSSHDRTRGDTQYF. In DNA, the CDR3 is TGTGCCAGCAGTTCACACGACAGGACAAGGGGAGATACGCAGTATTTT.

The V gene is TRBV28, the J gene TRBJ2-5, with D tentatively TRBD1 (5 bases). CDR1 MDHEN and CDR2 SYDVKM come from the germline V gene. The CDR3 is made up of 14 amino acids. The V end lost 3 bases, the J end lost 0 bases, and 8 bases lay between the germline ends. CDR3 loop: CASSFPRDQETQYF. The CDR3 DNA follows: TGTGCCAGCAGTTTCCCCAGGGACCAAGAGACCCAGTACTTC.

This chain uses TRBV19 with TRBJ2-7, with D unresolved. This CDR3 has 13 residues. Trimming took 10 bases from V and 1 from J, leaving 14 bases between them. CDR1 is LNHDA, CDR2 SQIVND, per germline (reference sequence). In DNA form, the CDR3 reads TGTGCCACCACTGACGTCGGGTCCTACGAGCAGTACTTC. Translation: CATTDVGSYEQYF.

The V call is TRBV7-6, the J call TRBJ2-3; D not resolved. The germline V gene has CDR1 SGHVS and CDR2 FNYEAQ. Deletions cut 2 bases from V and 0 bases from J, with 9 bases between. CDR3 size: 15 residues. CDR3 loop: CASSLSPRSTDTQYF. The CDR3 DNA reads TGTGCCAGCAGCTTAAGCCCCAGGAGCACAGATACGCAGTATTTT.

This rearrangement joins TRBV2 to TRBJ1-2; unclear D gene. V dropped 2 bases and J dropped 8 bases, with 9 bases sitting between them. Germline lookup yields CDR1 SNHLY and CDR2 FYNNEI. The CDR3 consists of 12 residues. The CDR3 nucleotides read TGTGCCAGCAGTGAATCGGGTGGCGGCTACACCTTC. Residues: CASSESGGGYTF.

This clone was detected once. The rearrangement joins TRBV28 to TRBJ1-3, with D unresolved. Trimming took off 2 bases at V and 2 bases at J, with 13 bases between the two ends. The germline CDR1 and CDR2 sequences are MDHEN and SYDVKM. The CDR3 sequence is 16 residues long. The CDR3 nucleotides are TGTGCCAGCAGTTTAATTAGCAGGAGGGCTGGAAACACCATATATTTT. It translates to CASSLISRRAGNTIYF.

The genes are TRBV7-9 and TRBJ1-2, with D tentatively TRBD1 (5 bases). The germline V gene has CDR1 SEHNR and CDR2 FQNEAQ (reference sequence). V was clipped by 3 bases and J by 4 bases, with 27 bases between them. CDR3 length equals 19 residues. CDR3 bases: TGTGCCAGCAGCTTTCGGCGGGGATTCGAAGGTGGTGGGGGCTATGGCTACACCTTC. Amino acid sequence: CASSFRRGFEGGGGYGYTF.

This chain links TRBV28 with TRBJ2-7; TRBD2 aligns across 10 bases. Trimming at V came to 5 bases and at J to 4 bases, leaving 8 bases not matched to a gene. Per the germline V gene, CDR1 is MDHEN and CDR2 is SYDVKM. The length of the CDR3 is 15 residues. This chain's CDR3 is CASSRASGRQYEQYF. The CDR3 nucleotides are TGTGCCAGCAGTCGTGCTAGCGGGAGACAATACGAGCAGTACTTC.

The genes are TRBV28 and TRBJ2-7, with TRBD2 as a possible D gene (6 bases). The CDR3 spans 15 residues. V gave up 3 bases and J gave up 3 bases, with 15 bases separating them. Germline loops: CDR1 MDHEN, CDR2 SYDVKM. The CDR3 coding sequence is TGTGCCAGCAGTTTTTCAGGGACTCATATCTACGAGCAGTACTTC. Its translation: CASSFSGTHIYEQYF.

The chain carries TRBV28 and TRBJ1-4, with 7 positions matching TRBD1. Per germline, CDR1 MDHEN and CDR2 SYDVKM. Trimming removed 5 bases from V and 7 bases from J; junction bases left unmatched: 10. This CDR3 comprises 15 residues. This CDR3 reads CASSKLDRASEKLFF. The CDR3 nucleotides are TGTGCCAGCAGTAAACTCGACAGGGCTAGTGAAAAACTGTTTTTT.

The chain carries TRBV6-1 and TRBJ2-3; D possibly corresponds to TRBD2 (5 bases). The germline V gene has CDR1 MNHNS and CDR2 SASEGT. The CDR3 runs 15 residues. Between the trimmed V and J ends, which lost 1 base and 0 bases, there was a span of 8 bases. The CDR3, as DNA: TGTGCCAGCAGTGAAGGGAGGATTAGCACAGATACGCAGTATTTT. Translating gives CASSEGRISTDTQYF.

This clone was observed once. The chain couples TRBV28 to TRBJ2-7; D perhaps matches TRBD1 (6 bases). CDR3 size: 14 residues. Trimming cost V 7 bases and J 3 bases, with 16 bases left between them. Per germline, CDR1 MDHEN and CDR2 SYDVKM. The CDR3 spells CASIQTGFRYEQYF. Here the CDR3 DNA reads TGTGCCAGCATTCAAACAGGGTTTCGCTACGAGCAGTACTTC.

The chain has TRBV27 and TRBJ1-5; tentatively, D is TRBD1 (5 bases). V was cut by 5 bases and J by 7 bases, with 12 bases left in between. The CDR3 is 13 residues long. Germline V gives CDR1 MNHEY, CDR2 SMNVEV (reference sequence). The CDR3 region is CASSIRVRQPQHF. The CDR3 bases are TGTGCCAGCAGTATCAGGGTTCGCCAGCCCCAGCATTTT.

The chain combines TRBV6-5 with TRBJ1-5; possibly TRBD1 for D (6 bases). The CDR3 is 15 amino acids. V gave up 2 bases and J gave up 7 bases, with 15 bases separating them. Germline V gene data show CDR1 as MNHEY and CDR2 as SVGAGI. CDR3 protein: CASSYRVGGDQPQHF. The CDR3 DNA sequence: TGTGCCAGCAGTTACCGAGTAGGGGGGGACCAGCCCCAGCATTTT.

The table lists this clone with a count of one. The V call is TRBV19, the J call TRBJ1-2; 9 positions match TRBD1. The CDR3 spans 18 residues. Trimming removed 5 bases from V and 2 bases from J; junction bases left unmatched: 15. The V gene's germline CDR1 is LNHDA and CDR2 SQIVND (reference sequence). CDR3 bases: TGTGCCAGTAGTCTTGCGAGGATCACAGGGGGCCCAAACTATGGCTACACCTTC. Its protein is CASSLARITGGPNYGYTF.

This clone showed up just once. V is TRBV5-6 and J is TRBJ1-3; 8 positions agree with TRBD1. Unmatched junction bases numbered 8, after V lost 0 bases and J lost 0 bases. The CDR3 contains 18 residues. The germline V gene encodes CDR1 SGHDT and CDR2 YYEEEE. CDR3 DNA: TGTGCCAGCAGCTTGGTTCCAGGGGGCCTTCTCTCTGGAAACACCATATATTTT. Its translation: CASSLVPGGLLSGNTIYF.

The V and J genes are TRBV5-1 and TRBJ1-2, with TRBD1 matching over 7 bases. Looked up from germline, CDR1 is SGHRS and CDR2 is YFSETQ. The CDR3 runs 16 residues. V shed 7 bases, J shed 8 bases, and the junction held 20 bases outside the gene matches. For the CDR3, the DNA is TGCGCCAGCCGCCAGAGCTTAGACAGGGCTAAGGGCGGCTACACCTTC. This sequence encodes CASRQSLDRAKGGYTF.

This chain connects TRBV5-1 to TRBJ2-7; 14 bases fit TRBD2. The V and J ends lost 4 bases and 4 bases, in that order; junction bases with no gene match: 4. The CDR3 extends over 15 amino acids. The germline V gene has CDR1 SGHRS and CDR2 YFSETQ. Here the CDR3 DNA reads TGCGCCAGCAGCCTGACTAGCGGGGGGGGATACGAGCAGTACTTC. It is translated as CASSLTSGGGYEQYF.

This clone was counted a few times. This sequence joins TRBV5-1 and TRBJ2-5; maybe TRBD2 (5 bases). This CDR3 comprises 15 residues. Per germline, CDR1 SGHRS and CDR2 YFSETQ. Trimming left V 0 bases short and J 5 bases short, with 14 bases between. The CDR3 bases are TGCGCCAGCAGCTTGGGACTAACTAGACCTGAGACCCAGTACTTC. This sequence encodes CASSLGLTRPETQYF.

The V gene is TRBV27, the J gene TRBJ1-2; 7 nucleotides agree with TRBD1. The CDR3 is 17 residues long. Germline values: CDR1 MNHEY, CDR2 SMNVEV (reference sequence). With V trimmed by 4 bases and J by 4 bases, 15 bases remained unmatched. The CDR3 loop reads CASSSDGGTAHTYGYTF. Written as DNA, the CDR3 is TGTGCCAGCAGTTCTGACGGCGGGACAGCTCACACCTATGGCTACACCTTC.

This chain links TRBV25-1 with TRBJ1-4; D unclear. Germline CDR1 MGHDK, CDR2 SYGVNS. Trimming cost V 6 bases and J 8 bases, with 16 bases left between them. The CDR3 totals 14 residues. CDR3 loop: CASREPGRREKLFF. For the CDR3, the DNA is TGTGCCAGCAGGGAGCCGGGTCGTCGCGAAAAACTGTTTTTT.

The rearrangement joins TRBV28 to TRBJ2-5; 14 bases fit TRBD2. With V trimmed by 5 bases and J by 5 bases, 13 bases remained unmatched. CDR1 is MDHEN and CDR2 is SYDVKM in the germline V gene. CDR3 length: 18 residues. The CDR3 is CASSEVGEGLAGVETQYF. The CDR3 DNA reads TGTGCCAGCAGTGAGGTTGGGGAGGGACTAGCGGGAGTGGAGACCCAGTACTTC. Combining the CDR3 with reference TRBV28 and TRBJ2-5 gives the whole variable domain DVKVTQSSRYLVKRTGEKVFLECVQDMDHENMFWYRQDPGLGLRLIYFSYDVKMKEKGDIPEGYSVSREKKERFSLILESASTNQTSMYLCASSEVGEGLAGVETQYFGPGTRLLVL.